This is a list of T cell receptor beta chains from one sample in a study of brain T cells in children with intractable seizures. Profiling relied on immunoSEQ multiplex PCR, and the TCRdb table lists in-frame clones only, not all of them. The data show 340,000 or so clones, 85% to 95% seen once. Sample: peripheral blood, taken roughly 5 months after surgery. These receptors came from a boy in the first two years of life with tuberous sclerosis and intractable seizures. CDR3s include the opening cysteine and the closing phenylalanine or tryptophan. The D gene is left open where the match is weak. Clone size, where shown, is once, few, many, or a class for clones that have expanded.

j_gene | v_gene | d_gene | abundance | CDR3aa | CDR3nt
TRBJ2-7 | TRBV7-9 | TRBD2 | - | CASSPAGEYEQYF | TGTGCCAGCAGCCCGGCGGGGGAATACGAGCAGTACTTC
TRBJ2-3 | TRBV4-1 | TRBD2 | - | CASSLIKRSGRGTDTQYF | TGCGCCAGCAGCCTCATAAAAAGGAGCGGGAGGGGCACAGATACGCAGTATTTT
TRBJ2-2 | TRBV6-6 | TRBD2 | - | CASSPIGGGPNTGELFF | TGTGCCAGCAGTCCAATCGGGGGGGGGCCGAACACCGGGGAGCTGTTTTTT
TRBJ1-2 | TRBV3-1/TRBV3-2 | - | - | CASSQGTYGYTF | TGTGCCAGCAGCCAGGGTACATATGGCTACACCTTC
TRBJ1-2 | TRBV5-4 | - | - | CASSPPDSYGYTF | TGTGCCAGCAGCCCTCCGGACAGCTATGGCTACACCTTC
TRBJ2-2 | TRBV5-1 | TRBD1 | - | CASSPAGTGETGELFF | TGCGCCAGCAGCCCCGCCGGGACAGGGGAAACCGGGGAGCTGTTTTTT
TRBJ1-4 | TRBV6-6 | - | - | CAGADGPPSEKLFF | TGTGCCGGCGCGGACGGACCTCCGTCTGAAAAACTGTTTTTT
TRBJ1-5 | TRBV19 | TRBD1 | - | CASSKGQDKQPQHF | TGTGCCAGTAGTAAAGGACAGGACAAACAGCCCCAGCATTTT
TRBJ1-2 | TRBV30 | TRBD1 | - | CAWGQGNYGYTF | TGTGCCTGGGGACAGGGAAACTATGGCTACACCTTC
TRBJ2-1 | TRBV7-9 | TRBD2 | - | CASSPKREGPYNEQFF | TGTGCCAGCAGTCCGAAGCGGGAGGGTCCCTACAATGAGCAGTTCTTC
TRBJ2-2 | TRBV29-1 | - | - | CSVLQGGELFF | TGCAGCGTTTTACAGGGCGGGGAGCTGTTTTTT
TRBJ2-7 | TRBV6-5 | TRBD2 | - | CASRFSGTFYEQYF | TGTGCCAGCAGATTTAGCGGGACTTTCTACGAGCAGTACTTC
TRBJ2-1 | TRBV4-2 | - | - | CASSQERWSYNEQFF | TGTGCCAGCAGCCAAGAACGCTGGTCCTACAATGAGCAGTTCTTC
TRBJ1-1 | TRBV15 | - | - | CATSRRDGGMAEAFF | TGTGCCACCAGCAGAAGAGACGGCGGCATGGCTGAAGCTTTCTTT
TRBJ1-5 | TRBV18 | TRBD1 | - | CASSTTGTGWQPQHF | TGTGCCAGCTCCACCACCGGGACAGGGTGGCAGCCCCAGCATTTT
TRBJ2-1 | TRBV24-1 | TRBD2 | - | CATSLAGATAWNEQFF | TGTGCCACCAGTCTAGCGGGAGCCACGGCGTGGAATGAGCAGTTCTTC
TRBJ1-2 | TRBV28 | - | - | CASSPLTGVNYGYTF | TGTGCCAGCAGTCCCCTGACGGGAGTGAACTATGGCTACACCTTC
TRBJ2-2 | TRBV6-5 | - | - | CASKLDSFVGELFF | TGTGCCAGCAAATTGGACAGTTTTGTCGGGGAGCTGTTTTTT
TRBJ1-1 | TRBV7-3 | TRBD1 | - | CASSLRAGGGTEAFF | TGTGCCAGCAGCTTACGGGCAGGGGGCGGTACTGAAGCTTTCTTT
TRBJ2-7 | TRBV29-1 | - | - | CSVFEASYEQYF | TGCAGCGTTTTTGAAGCCTCCTACGAGCAGTACTTC
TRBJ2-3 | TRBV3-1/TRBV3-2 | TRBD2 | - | CASSPRLAAGTDTQYF | TGTGCCAGCAGCCCCCGGCTAGCGGCCGGCACAGATACGCAGTATTTT
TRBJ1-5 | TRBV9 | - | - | CASSVGSDQPQHF | TGTGCCAGCAGCGTAGGATCAGATCAGCCCCAGCATTTT
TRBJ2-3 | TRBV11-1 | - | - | CASSLGSGPDTQYF | TGTGCCAGCAGCTTAGGGAGTGGGCCAGATACGCAGTATTTT
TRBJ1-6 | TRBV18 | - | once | CASSPRANTGTVDSPLHF | TGTGCCAGCTCACCGAGAGCAAACACCGGGACGGTTGATTCACCCCTCCACTTT
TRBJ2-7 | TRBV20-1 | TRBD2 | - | CSASRGVSGNYEQYF | TGCAGTGCTAGTCGAGGGGTTAGCGGGAACTACGAGCAGTACTTC
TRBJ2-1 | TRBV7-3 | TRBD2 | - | CASSPIPREGRDEQFF | TGTGCCAGCAGCCCCATCCCGCGGGAGGGCCGCGATGAGCAGTTCTTC
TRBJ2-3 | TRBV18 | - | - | CASSPLRGGTDTQYF | TGTGCCAGCTCACCACTCAGGGGGGGCACAGATACGCAGTATTTT
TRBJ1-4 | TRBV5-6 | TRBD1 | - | CASSVQGATNEKLFF | TGTGCCAGCAGCGTACAGGGGGCAACTAATGAAAAACTGTTTTTT
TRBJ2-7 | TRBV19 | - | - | CASSLGSGTEQYF | TGTGCCAGTAGTCTGGGTTCAGGGACCGAGCAGTACTTC
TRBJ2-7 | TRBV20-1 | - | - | CSVSSGYEQYF | TGCAGTGTGTCGTCGGGCTACGAGCAGTACTTC
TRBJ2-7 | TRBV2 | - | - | CASSEIQIGDEQYF | TGTGCCAGCAGTGAGATCCAAATAGGAGATGAGCAGTACTTC
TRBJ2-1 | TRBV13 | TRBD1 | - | CASSLADRDLRGEQFF | TGTGCCAGCAGCTTAGCCGACAGGGATTTAAGAGGGGAGCAGTTCTTC
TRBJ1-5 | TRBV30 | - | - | CAYQTVNSNQPQHF | TGTGCCTACCAGACAGTTAATAGCAATCAGCCCCAGCATTTT
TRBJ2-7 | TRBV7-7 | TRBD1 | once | CASSPRTGKGFYEQYF | TGTGCTAGCAGCCCAAGGACAGGGAAAGGTTTCTACGAGCAGTACTTC
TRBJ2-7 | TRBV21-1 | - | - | CASSPGAEYEQYF | TGTGCCAGCAGCCCAGGGGCCGAGTACGAGCAGTACTTC
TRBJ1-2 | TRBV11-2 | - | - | CASNPGVSGYTF | TGTGCCAGCAACCCAGGGGTATCTGGCTACACCTTC
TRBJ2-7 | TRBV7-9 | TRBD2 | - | CASSFSLAGGGEQYF | TGTGCCAGCAGCTTTTCACTAGCGGGAGGGGGCGAGCAGTACTTC
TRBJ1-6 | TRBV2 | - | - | CASSENRRYNSPLHF | TGTGCCAGCAGTGAGAACCGACGATATAATTCACCCCTCCACTTT
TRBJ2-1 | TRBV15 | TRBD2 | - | CATSRGPPRGVSYNEQFF | TGTGCCACCAGCAGGGGACCACCCCGGGGGGTGTCCTACAATGAGCAGTTCTTC
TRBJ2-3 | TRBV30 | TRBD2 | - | CAWRLAGAPDTQYF | TGTGCCTGGAGACTAGCGGGAGCCCCAGATACGCAGTATTTT
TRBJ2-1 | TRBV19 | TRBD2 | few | CASSILAGGVEQFF | TGTGCCAGTAGTATTCTAGCGGGGGGGGTGGAGCAGTTCTTC
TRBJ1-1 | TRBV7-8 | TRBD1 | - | CASSYRDRERFSLNVTEAFF | TGTGCCAGCAGCTATCGGGACAGGGAACGATTCTCTCTGAATGTCACTGAAGCTTTCTTT
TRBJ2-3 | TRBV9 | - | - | CASSVAGTPDTQYF | TGTGCCAGCAGCGTAGCAGGCACCCCCGATACGCAGTATTTT
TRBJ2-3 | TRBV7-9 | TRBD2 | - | CASSLQAGGPETDTQYF | TGTGCCAGCAGCTTACAAGCGGGAGGGCCAGAAACAGATACGCAGTATTTT
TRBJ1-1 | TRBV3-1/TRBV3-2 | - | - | CASSQVVGSTEAFF | TGTGCCAGCAGCCAAGTAGTAGGGTCAACGGAAGCTTTCTTT
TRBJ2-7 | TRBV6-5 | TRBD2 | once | CASSYAGGPRTYEQYF | TGTGCCAGCAGTTATGCGGGAGGGCCGAGGACCTACGAGCAGTACTTC
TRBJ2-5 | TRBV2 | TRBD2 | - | CASSDGATSGTSQYF | TGTGCCAGCAGTGACGGGGCAACTAGCGGAACGTCCCAGTACTTC
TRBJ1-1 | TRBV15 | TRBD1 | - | CATSRDLQGAGLSDTEAFF | TGTGCCACCAGCAGGGACCTACAGGGGGCGGGTTTATCGGACACTGAAGCTTTCTTT
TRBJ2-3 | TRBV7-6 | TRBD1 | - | CASSFRGQNTDTQYF | TGTGCCAGCAGCTTCAGGGGGCAGAATACAGATACGCAGTATTTT
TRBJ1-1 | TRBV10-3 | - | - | CAIEGEGNTEAFF | TGTGCCATCGAAGGGGAGGGTAACACTGAAGCTTTCTTT
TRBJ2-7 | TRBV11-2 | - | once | CASSLAPYQIYEQYF | TGTGCCAGCAGCTTAGCGCCTTACCAAATCTACGAGCAGTACTTC
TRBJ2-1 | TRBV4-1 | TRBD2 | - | CASSQGPGTSVYNEQFF | TGCGCCAGCAGCCAAGGCCCCGGGACTAGCGTATACAATGAGCAGTTCTTC
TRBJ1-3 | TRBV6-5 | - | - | CASRTSGNTIYF | TGTGCCAGCAGGACGTCCGGAAACACCATATATTTT
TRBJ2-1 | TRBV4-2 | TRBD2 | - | CASSQDLAGVSYNEQFF | TGTGCCAGCAGCCAAGATTTAGCGGGGGTCTCCTACAATGAGCAGTTCTTC
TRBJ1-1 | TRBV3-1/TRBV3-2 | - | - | CASTSLTNTEAFF | TGTGCCAGCACCAGTCTGACGAACACTGAAGCTTTCTTT